Listed below are T cell receptor beta chains from one sample, sequenced in a study of T-cell reconstitution after alpha-beta-depleted transplantation in children. TCRdb processed the PCR reads anew with MiXCR; each CDR3 protein has one entry. In the table there are more than 450,000 distinct CDR3 sequences, approximately 20% of which are singletons. This sample comprised PBMCs from the stem cell graft donor, obtained from the stem cell graft. The receptors originated from a human donor who donated a stem cell graft to a child with acute lymphoblastic leukemia. Each CDR3 is given with its conserved first and last residue. D genes are given only for firm matches. Part of the rows lack a size; the others show once, few, many or a class for expanded clones.

>TRBJ1-1|.|TRBV18|.
TGTGCCAGCTCACCACGGGAAGGTTTGAACACTGAAGCTTTCTTT
CASSPREGLNTEAFF
>TRBJ2-5|.|TRBV20-1|TRBD2
TGCAGTGCTAGAGATGGGGCGGGAGTGGTATCCGAGACCCAGTACTTC
CSARDGAGVVSETQYF
>TRBJ1-1|.|TRBV5-6|.
TGTGCCAGCACCCGGAGGGATGGGAACACTGAAGCTTTCTTT
CASTRRDGNTEAFF
>TRBJ2-7|.|TRBV9|.
TGTGCCAGCAGCGCCCTTAAGATTCCGAGCGAGCAGTACTTC
CASSALKIPSEQYF
>TRBJ2-7|few|TRBV5-1|TRBD2
TGCGCCAGCAGCTTGGAACTAGCGGTTTCCACCTACGAGCAGTACTTC
CASSLELAVSTYEQYF
>TRBJ2-7|.|TRBV20-1|TRBD2
TGCAGTGCCAGTAGCGGGAGCACCTACGAGCAGTACTTC
CSASSGSTYEQYF
>TRBJ2-7|.|TRBV14|.
TGTGCCAGCAGCCAAGAACTTCGGACTAGGGGGTACGAGCAGTACTTC
CASSQELRTRGYEQYF
>TRBJ2-7|few|TRBV27|TRBD2
TGTGCCAGCAGCCAAGCGGGAGGGCCCCGGCAGTACTTC
CASSQAGGPRQYF
>TRBJ2-7|.|TRBV10-2|TRBD2
TGCGCCAGCAGTGACGTTGCGGGAGGAACCTACGAGCAGTACTTC
CASSDVAGGTYEQYF
>TRBJ1-4|.|TRBV5-6|.
TGTGCCAGCAGCTTGGCAGGGATCGAAAAACTGTTTTTT
CASSLAGIEKLFF
>TRBJ1-3|.|TRBV10-3|.
TGTGCCATCAGTAGAGGGGTCTCTGGAAACACCATATATTTT
CAISRGVSGNTIYF
>TRBJ2-1|few|TRBV25-1|.
TGTGCCAGCAGTGATAGGCCAGGGTTGTCGAGTGAGCAGTTCTTC
CASSDRPGLSSEQFF
>TRBJ2-3|few|TRBV7-8|TRBD2
TGTGCCAGCAGCTTGATTAGCGGGAGTGGAACAGATACGCAGTATTTT
CASSLISGSGTDTQYF
>TRBJ2-1|few|TRBV5-1|TRBD2
TGCGCCAGCAGCTTATCCGGGACTAGGTGGGATGAGCAGTTCTTC
CASSLSGTRWDEQFF
>TRBJ2-7|.|TRBV12-5|.
TGTGCTAGTGGTTCAATTCTGAGTTCCTCCTACGAGCAGTACTTC
CASGSILSSSYEQYF
>TRBJ2-1|few|TRBV7-8|TRBD2
TGTGCCAGCAGCTCCCCTTTTAATGGGGGACCGGGACTAGCTTACAATGAGCAGTTCTTC
CASSSPFNGGPGLAYNEQFF
>TRBJ1-1|.|TRBV7-8|.
TGTGCCAGCAGCTTTTCCGGGCCTGAAGCTTTCTTT
CASSFSGPEAFF
>TRBJ2-1|.|TRBV6-1|.
TGTGCCAGCAGTGGGAACGCAGCTTCCTACAATGAGCAGTTCTTC
CASSGNAASYNEQFF
>TRBJ2-1|.|TRBV24-1|.
TGTGCCACCAGTGATTATACGGGAGAACTCGGCAATGAGCAGTTCTTC
CATSDYTGELGNEQFF
>TRBJ1-2|.|TRBV7-9|.
TGTGCCAGCAGCTTACGTCCGGGGACCAACGATGGCTACACCTTC
CASSLRPGTNDGYTF
>TRBJ2-1|.|TRBV5-1|.
TGCGCCAGCAGCTTGGAGTCGTGGAATGAGCAGTTCTTC
CASSLESWNEQFF
>TRBJ2-7|.|TRBV18|.
TGTGCCAGCTCATCGGACTGGGACTACGAGCAGTACTTC
CASSSDWDYEQYF
>TRBJ1-2|few|TRBV6-1|TRBD1
TGTGCCAGCGGACCGGGACAGAACTATGGCTACACCTTC
CASGPGQNYGYTF
>TRBJ2-2|few|TRBV5-4|TRBD2
TGTGCCAGCAGCTCTAGCGGGTGGGGGGCCGGGGAGCTGTTTTTT
CASSSSGWGAGELFF
>TRBJ1-2|.|TRBV19|.
TGTGCCAGTAGTCCTGGGACGCTAATACGCTACACCTTC
CASSPGTLIRYTF
>TRBJ2-4|few|TRBV3-1|TRBD1
TGTGCCAGCAGCCAAGAGCGGACAGGCCCACTCCGATCCAAAAACATTCAGTACTTC
CASSQERTGPLRSKNIQYF
>TRBJ1-1|.|TRBV20-1|.
TGCAGTGCGAAAGAGGGTACATTGAACACTGAAGCTTTCTTT
CSAKEGTLNTEAFF
>TRBJ2-7|.|TRBV19|.
TGTGCCAGTAGTATTCCAGGCGGAGGAGGCTACGAGCAGTACTTC
CASSIPGGGGYEQYF
>TRBJ1-1|.|TRBV9|.
TGTGCCAGCAGCCCCGGTTGGGGGGGGGCGGCTTTCTTT
CASSPGWGGAAFF
>TRBJ2-7|.|TRBV13|.
TGTGCCAGCAGCTCCCAGGGCAAGCAGTACTTC
CASSSQGKQYF
>TRBJ1-1|.|TRBV12-3/TRBV12-4|.
TGTGCCAGCAGTTTAGTAGGGGGGACCGGAGAAGCTTTCTTT
CASSLVGGTGEAFF
>TRBJ1-4|few|TRBV7-9|.
TGTGCCAGCAGCTTACGGTCCCCGGGACAACTTAATGAAAAACTGTTTTTT
CASSLRSPGQLNEKLFF
>TRBJ2-7|.|TRBV30|.
TGTGCCTGGGGACAGCCTACCTACGAGCAGTACTTC
CAWGQPTYEQYF
>TRBJ1-4|.|TRBV20-1|.
TGCAGTGCTAGACAGACGGGGTGGGATCAACTGTTTTTT
CSARQTGWDQLFF
>TRBJ2-5|few|TRBV4-1|.
TGCGCCAGCAGCCAAGCAACCTGGACGGTACAAGAGACCCAGTACTTC
CASSQATWTVQETQYF
>TRBJ2-1|.|TRBV12-5|TRBD2
TGTGCTAGTGGTTTGGAAGATCCGGGACTAGCGGGATGGCCCGACAATGAGCAGTTCTTC
CASGLEDPGLAGWPDNEQFF
>TRBJ1-5|.|TRBV24-1|.
TGTGCCACCAGTGGGGGGGGCGGGAGCAATCAGCCCCAGCATTTT
CATSGGGGSNQPQHF
>TRBJ2-3|.|TRBV27|.
TGTGCCAGCAATCCCAACATTGCCACAGATACGCAGTATTTT
CASNPNIATDTQYF
>TRBJ1-2|.|TRBV5-1|.
TGCGCCAGCAGCTTGGAGGACAGCTACTATGGCTACACCTTC
CASSLEDSYYGYTF
>TRBJ2-1|few|TRBV30|.
TGTGCCTGGAGTGGGGACACCAGCTCCTACAATGAGCAGTTCTTC
CAWSGDTSSYNEQFF
>TRBJ2-7|few|TRBV9|.
TGTGCCAGCAGCTCTAACAAGGGGCGCTTCGAGCAGTACTTC
CASSSNKGRFEQYF
>TRBJ2-7|few|TRBV7-3|.
TGTGCCAACACCTCGGGTAGCGGACACCCACCCTACGAGCAGTACTTC
CANTSGSGHPPYEQYF
>TRBJ2-2|.|TRBV29-1|.
TGCAGCGGGAGGACAGCTAAGAACACCGGGGAGCTGTTTTTT
CSGRTAKNTGELFF
>TRBJ2-5|.|TRBV6-5|.
TGTGCCAGCAGTTACAAGGGGACGGTCCAAGAGACCCAGTACTTC
CASSYKGTVQETQYF
>TRBJ2-1|.|TRBV5-1|.
TGCGCCAGCAGCGGGGACAACTCCTACAATGAGCAGTTCTTC
CASSGDNSYNEQFF
>TRBJ2-1|.|TRBV12-3/TRBV12-4|.
TGTGCCAGCTCTGTCGAGGTGGAGGGCCCCTATGAGCAGTTCTTC
CASSVEVEGPYEQFF
>TRBJ1-1|few|TRBV20-1|.
TGCAGTGCTAGACCACAGGGATTCTTTAACACTGAAGCTTTCTTT
CSARPQGFFNTEAFF
>TRBJ2-7|few|TRBV12-3/TRBV12-4|.
TGTGCCAGCAGAGGCGTACCCTACGAGCAGTACTTC
CASRGVPYEQYF
>TRBJ1-1|few|TRBV7-6|.
TGTGCCAGCAGCTTACGTACACCACTTTTGAACACTGAAGCTTTCTTT
CASSLRTPLLNTEAFF
>TRBJ2-1|few|TRBV4-1|TRBD2
TGCGCCAGCAGCGCGGGACTACAGAGCTCCTACAATGAGCAGTTCTTC
CASSAGLQSSYNEQFF
>TRBJ2-7|.|TRBV5-1|.
TGCGCCAGCAGCTTGAAAGCGTTTGGGCTCTTGGTGAACGAGCAGTACTTC
CASSLKAFGLLVNEQYF
>TRBJ2-1|.|TRBV20-1|TRBD2
TGCAGTGCTAGAGCTCAAGCGGGAGTCGGCTACAATGAGCAGTTCTTC
CSARAQAGVGYNEQFF
>TRBJ2-7|few|TRBV10-2|TRBD1
TGCGCCACCGAAGGGACAGCCTCCTACGAGCAGTACTTC
CATEGTASYEQYF